A selection of T cell receptor beta chains follows, all from one sample in a study of T cell repertoires in cytomegalovirus infection. Antigen specificity for these receptors is unknown. A single record per CDR3 protein comes from TCRdb applying MiXCR to the reads. Among 250,000 to 300,000 distinct CDR3 sequences listed, approximately 22% were seen once. The sequencing here drew on cultured PBMCs, taken from culture after CMV antigen stimulation. These receptors originate from a human donor in good health (CMV status not recorded). Some clones in this sample may be carry-over from other donors' samples. The conserved cysteine and the conserved F or W are not part of the CDR3 here. A clone size is listed for some rows: how often the clone was seen (once, few, many), or a class if it is expanded.

v_gene	abundance	j_gene	CDR3aa
TRBV15	-	TRBJ1-2	ATSRVASAHYT
TRBV7-2	-	TRBJ1-4	ASSSVTGGNEKLF
TRBV12-3/TRBV12-4	-	TRBJ2-3	ASSLGPGAYTQY
TRBV19	-	TRBJ1-5	ASSIEGGQGYSNQPQH
TRBV28	-	TRBJ1-1	ASRILGGNTEAF
TRBV2	-	TRBJ2-5	ASSDRFRYQETQY
TRBV7-6	many	TRBJ2-5	ASSPNSAIQETQY
TRBV6-2/TRBV6-3	few	TRBJ1-1	ASRTGTNTEAF
TRBV19	many	TRBJ2-3	ASSGTSAYTDTQY
TRBV19	-	TRBJ1-4	ASSKRSSNEKLF
TRBV6-2/TRBV6-3	many	TRBJ2-3	ASSYVSYSTDTQY
TRBV7-8	many	TRBJ2-3	ASSRDQLTDTQY
TRBV3-1	once	TRBJ2-2	ASSELAGGPDTGELF
TRBV4-1	few	TRBJ2-1	ASRSKTGLAGDEQF
TRBV6-2/TRBV6-3	-	TRBJ2-1	ASSLERIYNEQF
TRBV30	-	TRBJ1-2	AWSVREFGYT
TRBV24-1	many	TRBJ2-7	ATSDPGTGSYEQY
TRBV4-1	few	TRBJ1-2	ASSLPSTGTLYGYT
TRBV28	few	TRBJ2-3	ASSLYSGTRPDTQY
TRBV5-1	-	TRBJ2-5	ASSLLGFGSETQY
TRBV7-2	many	TRBJ1-2	ASSITQGALGYT
TRBV15	many	TRBJ2-3	ATSREREPDTQY
TRBV12-3/TRBV12-4	-	TRBJ1-2	ASSFGQGFWGYT
TRBV7-9	few	TRBJ1-5	ASSDQNQPQH
TRBV6-2/TRBV6-3	-	TRBJ1-5	ASSPAGSGNQPQH
TRBV15	-	TRBJ2-1	AISDWRGNEQF
TRBV7-3	-	TRBJ2-1	ASSLGRGLYNEQF
TRBV12-3/TRBV12-4	few	TRBJ1-2	ASLPGFVGGYT
TRBV27	-	TRBJ2-2	ASGVGASGTGELF
TRBV20-1	-	TRBJ2-7	SAPRGGDPYEQY
TRBV29-1	few	TRBJ1-1	SVEDLRRDRDENTEAF
TRBV5-1	few	TRBJ1-1	ASSLGGITEAF
TRBV12-3/TRBV12-4	many	TRBJ2-7	ASTMGDAAYEQY
TRBV20-1	few	TRBJ2-5	SAEEETQY
TRBV30	-	TRBJ1-1	AFQGQMNTEAF
TRBV7-2	many	TRBJ1-2	ASSPREQGYGYT
TRBV7-2	few	TRBJ2-1	ASSSDSFSYNEQF
TRBV19	few	TRBJ1-2	ASSINRGDGYT
TRBV15	-	TRBJ2-3	ATSRGAPGTDTQY
TRBV6-1	-	TRBJ1-1	ASSYLPQGNTEAF
TRBV7-3	many	TRBJ2-7	ASSLLQGYEQY
TRBV29-1	-	TRBJ2-1	SVVSVAGDSYNEQF
TRBV28	-	TRBJ1-1	ATGEGYVPEAF
TRBV4-3	many	TRBJ2-1	ASSQVNSVEQF
TRBV7-2	many	TRBJ2-6	ASRYGQGSSGANVLT
TRBV5-1	-	TRBJ1-5	ASSRPSGQGRNQPQH
TRBV4-3	-	TRBJ2-1	ASSQDSRLLEGNEQF
TRBV7-8	many	TRBJ2-3	ASSLGAGARPDTQY